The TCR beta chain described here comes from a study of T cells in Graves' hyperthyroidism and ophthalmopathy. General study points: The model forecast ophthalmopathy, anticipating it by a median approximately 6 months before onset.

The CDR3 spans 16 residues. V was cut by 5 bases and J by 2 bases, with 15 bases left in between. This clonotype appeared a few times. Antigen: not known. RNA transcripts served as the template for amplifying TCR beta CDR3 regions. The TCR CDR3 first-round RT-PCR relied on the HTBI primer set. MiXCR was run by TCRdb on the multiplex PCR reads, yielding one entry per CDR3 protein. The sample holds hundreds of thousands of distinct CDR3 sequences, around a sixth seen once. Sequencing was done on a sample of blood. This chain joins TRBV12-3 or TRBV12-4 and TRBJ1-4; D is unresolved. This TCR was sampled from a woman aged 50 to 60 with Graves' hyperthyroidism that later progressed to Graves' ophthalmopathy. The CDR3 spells CASSDDAESTNEKLFF. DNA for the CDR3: TGTGCCAGCAGTGACGACGCGGAATCCACTAATGAAAAACTGTTTTTT.